Listed below are T cell receptor beta chains from one sample, sequenced in a study of blood T cell repertoires in COVID-19. The protocol was immunoSEQ multiplex PCR, while the TCRdb copy is restricted to in-frame clones and leaves out a portion. Of roughly 240,000 clones listed, 83% are singletons. Material for sequencing was PBMCs or T cells enriched from blood (not recorded which). The receptors were sampled from a middle-aged woman who had been exposed to COVID-19. The CDR3 runs from the conserved cysteine through the conserved F or W. Each record gives: clone size, J gene, D gene, V gene, CDR3 DNA, CDR3 protein. The D gene is left open where the match is weak. Clone size, where shown, is once, few, many, or a class for clones that have expanded.

abundance: NA
j_gene: TRBJ1-4
d_gene: NA
v_gene: TRBV19
CDR3nt: TGTGCCACCCTCTCGGGGGGGTGGGGTGAAAAACTGTTTTTT
CDR3aa: CATLSGGWGEKLFF

abundance: many
j_gene: TRBJ2-2
d_gene: NA
v_gene: TRBV9
CDR3nt: TGTGCCAGCAGCACACAGAGTCGCACCGGGGAGCTGTTTTTT
CDR3aa: CASSTQSRTGELFF

abundance: NA
j_gene: TRBJ1-1
d_gene: NA
v_gene: TRBV9
CDR3nt: TGTGCCAGCAGCGTCGTCCCGGAAATCGGGACTGAAGCTTTCTTT
CDR3aa: CASSVVPEIGTEAFF

abundance: NA
j_gene: TRBJ1-1
d_gene: TRBD1
v_gene: TRBV19
CDR3nt: TGTGCCAGTAGTCTTCCCGGGACAGCGAACACTGAAGCTTTCTTT
CDR3aa: CASSLPGTANTEAFF

abundance: NA
j_gene: TRBJ1-1
d_gene: NA
v_gene: TRBV14
CDR3nt: TGTGCCAGCAGTCGTCAGGAGAACACTGAAGCTTTCTTT
CDR3aa: CASSRQENTEAFF

abundance: NA
j_gene: TRBJ1-2
d_gene: NA
v_gene: TRBV30
CDR3nt: TGTGCCTGGAGTCCTCAGGGAGGCTATGGCTACACCTTC
CDR3aa: CAWSPQGGYGYTF

abundance: few
j_gene: TRBJ1-3
d_gene: NA
v_gene: TRBV2
CDR3nt: TGTGCCAGCGAAAGTAATCGGGACATAGGAAACACCATATATTTT
CDR3aa: CASESNRDIGNTIYF

abundance: once
j_gene: TRBJ2-3
d_gene: TRBD2
v_gene: TRBV5-4
CDR3nt: TGTGCCAGCAGCCCGGGGGGGCCGGGCACAGATACGCAGTATTTT
CDR3aa: CASSPGGPGTDTQYF

abundance: NA
j_gene: TRBJ2-2
d_gene: TRBD1
v_gene: TRBV5-1
CDR3nt: TGCGCCAGCAGCTACACAGGGGGCGATTCCACCGGGGAGCTGTTTTTT
CDR3aa: CASSYTGGDSTGELFF

abundance: few
j_gene: TRBJ1-2
d_gene: TRBD1
v_gene: TRBV9
CDR3nt: TGTGCCAGCAGCGTAGCTGTTGGGACAGGGTATGGCTACACCTTC
CDR3aa: CASSVAVGTGYGYTF

abundance: NA
j_gene: TRBJ1-4
d_gene: TRBD1
v_gene: TRBV5-6
CDR3nt: TGTGCCAGCAGCTTGGAGGGACAGGCGACAACTAATGAAAAACTGTTTTTT
CDR3aa: CASSLEGQATTNEKLFF

abundance: NA
j_gene: TRBJ2-7
d_gene: NA
v_gene: TRBV30
CDR3nt: TGTGCCTGGGACCGGGACTTCCCGCGCCACGAGCAGTACTTC
CDR3aa: CAWDRDFPRHEQYF

abundance: NA
j_gene: TRBJ1-1
d_gene: NA
v_gene: TRBV30
CDR3nt: TGTGCCTGGAACCATACACCAGGCCGGGGTGGGAACGCCACTGAAGCTTTCTTT
CDR3aa: CAWNHTPGRGGNATEAFF

abundance: NA
j_gene: TRBJ2-2
d_gene: NA
v_gene: TRBV5-5
CDR3nt: TGTGCCAGCAGCTTTGGGACATCCGGGGAGCTGTTTTTT
CDR3aa: CASSFGTSGELFF

abundance: NA
j_gene: TRBJ1-1
d_gene: NA
v_gene: TRBV6-5
CDR3nt: TGTGCCAGCAGTTACTCTGTATCACAGGCCAGAGCTTTCTTT
CDR3aa: CASSYSVSQARAFF

abundance: NA
j_gene: TRBJ1-2
d_gene: TRBD1
v_gene: TRBV5-4
CDR3nt: TGTGCCAGCAGCCTGCCGGGACAGGGGCTGATAAACTATGGCTACACCTTC
CDR3aa: CASSLPGQGLINYGYTF

abundance: NA
j_gene: TRBJ2-7
d_gene: NA
v_gene: TRBV29-1
CDR3nt: TGCAGCGTTGTGGGCAGGGGCGGCTACGAGCAGTACTTC
CDR3aa: CSVVGRGGYEQYF

abundance: NA
j_gene: TRBJ2-1
d_gene: TRBD2
v_gene: TRBV5-4
CDR3nt: TGTGCCAGCAGCCCGGGGGGGGCCGCAGATTCCTACAATGAGCAGTTCTTC
CDR3aa: CASSPGGAADSYNEQFF

abundance: NA
j_gene: TRBJ2-1
d_gene: TRBD2
v_gene: TRBV3-1/TRBV3-2
CDR3nt: TGTGCCAGCAGCTCAAGATCCGGGGGCCTGACTAGCGGGTCTTCCTACAATGAGCAGTTCTTC
CDR3aa: CASSSRSGGLTSGSSYNEQFF

abundance: NA
j_gene: TRBJ2-5
d_gene: NA
v_gene: TRBV9
CDR3nt: TGTGCCAGCAGCTCCCGCGGCGTAACAGGGAAGGGGATCCGAGAGACCCAGTACTTC
CDR3aa: CASSSRGVTGKGIRETQYF

abundance: NA
j_gene: TRBJ2-3
d_gene: TRBD2
v_gene: TRBV6-1
CDR3nt: TGTGCCAGCAGTGACCCGGGGGGGGCTAACCTGCTCGCGCAGTATTTT
CDR3aa: CASSDPGGANLLAQYF

abundance: NA
j_gene: TRBJ2-7
d_gene: TRBD1
v_gene: TRBV27
CDR3nt: TGTGCCAGCAGTGGGGGGGACAGGGGGCCCTACGAGCAGTACTTC
CDR3aa: CASSGGDRGPYEQYF

abundance: once
j_gene: TRBJ2-5
d_gene: TRBD2
v_gene: TRBV9
CDR3nt: TGTGCCAGCAGCCCGGGCGGGCGGGGGCAAGAGACCCAGTACTTC
CDR3aa: CASSPGGRGQETQYF

abundance: few
j_gene: TRBJ1-3
d_gene: TRBD1
v_gene: TRBV7-2
CDR3nt: TGTGCCAGCAGCGCGGACAGGGGGTCCAACTCTGGAAACACCATATATTTT
CDR3aa: CASSADRGSNSGNTIYF

abundance: NA
j_gene: TRBJ1-6
d_gene: TRBD1
v_gene: TRBV19
CDR3nt: TGTGCCAGTAGTATGATTAGGGACAGGGGGGACTCACCCCTCCACTTT
CDR3aa: CASSMIRDRGDSPLHF

abundance: NA
j_gene: TRBJ2-4
d_gene: NA
v_gene: TRBV19
CDR3nt: TGTGCCAGTAGTAACGGAAGGGACTTAAACATTCAGTACTTC
CDR3aa: CASSNGRDLNIQYF